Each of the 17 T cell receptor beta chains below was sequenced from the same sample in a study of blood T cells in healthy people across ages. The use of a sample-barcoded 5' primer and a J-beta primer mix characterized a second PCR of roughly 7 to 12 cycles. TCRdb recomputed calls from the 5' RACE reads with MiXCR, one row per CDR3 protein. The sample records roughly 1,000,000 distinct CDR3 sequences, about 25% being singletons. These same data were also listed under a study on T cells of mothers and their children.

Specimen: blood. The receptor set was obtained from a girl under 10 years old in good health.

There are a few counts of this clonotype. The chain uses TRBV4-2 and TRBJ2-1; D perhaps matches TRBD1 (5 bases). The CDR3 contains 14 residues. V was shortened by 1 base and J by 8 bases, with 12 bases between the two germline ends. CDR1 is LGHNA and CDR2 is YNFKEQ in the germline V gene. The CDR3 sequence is CASSQGAGRDEQFF. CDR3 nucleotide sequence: TGTGCCAGCAGCCAAGGGGCCGGCAGGGATGAGCAGTTCTTC.

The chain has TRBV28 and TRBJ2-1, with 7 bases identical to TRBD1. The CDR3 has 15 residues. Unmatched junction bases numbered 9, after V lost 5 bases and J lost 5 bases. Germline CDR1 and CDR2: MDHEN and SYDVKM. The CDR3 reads CASSPQGVANNEQFF. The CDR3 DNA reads TGTGCCAGCAGTCCGCAGGGGGTCGCGAACAATGAGCAGTTCTTC.

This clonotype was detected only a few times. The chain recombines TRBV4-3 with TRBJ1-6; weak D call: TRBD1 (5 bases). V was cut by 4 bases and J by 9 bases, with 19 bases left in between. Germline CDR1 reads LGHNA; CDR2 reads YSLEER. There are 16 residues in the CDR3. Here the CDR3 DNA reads TGCGCCAGCAGCCCGGGACCGGGGACGGAAGTTTCACCCCTCCACTTT. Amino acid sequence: CASSPGPGTEVSPLHF.

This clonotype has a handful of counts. CDR3 in amino acids: CASSFSSGWDGYTF. The CDR3 DNA reads TGTGCCAGCAGCTTCTCTTCCGGGTGGGACGGCTACACCTTC. V is TRBV7-2 and J is TRBJ1-2, with D possibly TRBD1 on 5 matching bases. V dropped 3 bases and J dropped 8 bases, with 16 bases sitting between them. CDR1 and CDR2 from the germline V gene are SGHTA and FQGNSA. This CDR3 region has 14 residues.

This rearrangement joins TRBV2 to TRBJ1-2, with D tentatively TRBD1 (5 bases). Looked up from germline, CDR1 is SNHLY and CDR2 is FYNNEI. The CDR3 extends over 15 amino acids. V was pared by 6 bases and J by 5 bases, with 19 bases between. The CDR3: CASRVGAGNLYGYTF. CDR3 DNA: TGTGCCAGCAGAGTAGGGGCAGGGAATTTATATGGCTACACCTTC.

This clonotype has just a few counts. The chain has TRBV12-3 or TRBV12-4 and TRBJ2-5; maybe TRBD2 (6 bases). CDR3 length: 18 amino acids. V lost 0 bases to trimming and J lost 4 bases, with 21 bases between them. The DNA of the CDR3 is TGTGCCAGCAGTTTAGCGCTAGGGAGCGGGCCTTACCTAGAGACCCAGTACTTC. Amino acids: CASSLALGSGPYLETQYF.

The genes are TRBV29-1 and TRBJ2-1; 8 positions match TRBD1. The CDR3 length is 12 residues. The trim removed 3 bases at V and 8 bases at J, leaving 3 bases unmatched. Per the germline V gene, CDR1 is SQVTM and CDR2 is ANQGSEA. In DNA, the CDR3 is TGCAGCGTTGAGCAGGACAGGGATGAGCAGTTCTTC. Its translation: CSVEQDRDEQFF.

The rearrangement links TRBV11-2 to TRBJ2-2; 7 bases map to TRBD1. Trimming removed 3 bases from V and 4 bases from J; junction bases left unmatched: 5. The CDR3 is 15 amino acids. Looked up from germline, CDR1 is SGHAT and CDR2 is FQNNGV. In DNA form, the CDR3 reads TGTGCCAGCAGCTTGACAGGGATTGCCACCGGGGAGCTGTTTTTT. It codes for CASSLTGIATGELFF.

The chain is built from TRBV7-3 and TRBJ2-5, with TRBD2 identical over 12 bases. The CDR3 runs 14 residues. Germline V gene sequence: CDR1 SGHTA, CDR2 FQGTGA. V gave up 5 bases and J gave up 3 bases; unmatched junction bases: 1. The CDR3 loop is CASSRTSGKETQYF. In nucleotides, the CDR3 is TGTGCCAGCAGCCGGACTAGCGGGAAAGAGACCCAGTACTTC. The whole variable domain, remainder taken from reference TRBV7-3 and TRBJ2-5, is GAGVSQTPSNKVTEKGKYVELRCDPISGHTALYWYRQSLGQGPEFLIYFQGTGAADDSGLPNDRFFAVRPEGSVSTLKIQRTERGDSAVYLCASSRTSGKETQYFGPGTRLLVL.

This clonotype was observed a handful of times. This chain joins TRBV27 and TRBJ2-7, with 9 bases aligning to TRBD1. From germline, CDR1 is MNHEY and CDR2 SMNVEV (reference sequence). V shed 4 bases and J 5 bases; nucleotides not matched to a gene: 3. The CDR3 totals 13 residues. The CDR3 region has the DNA TGTGCCAGCAGTTCCGACAGGGGGGACGAGCAGTACTTC. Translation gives CASSSDRGDEQYF.

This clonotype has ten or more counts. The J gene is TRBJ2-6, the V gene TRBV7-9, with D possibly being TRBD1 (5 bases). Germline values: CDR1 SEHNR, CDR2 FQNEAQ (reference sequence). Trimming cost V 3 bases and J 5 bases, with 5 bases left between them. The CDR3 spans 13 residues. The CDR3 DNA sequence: TGTGCCAGCAGCTTGGGGCGGGCCAACGTCCTGACTTTC. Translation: CASSLGRANVLTF.

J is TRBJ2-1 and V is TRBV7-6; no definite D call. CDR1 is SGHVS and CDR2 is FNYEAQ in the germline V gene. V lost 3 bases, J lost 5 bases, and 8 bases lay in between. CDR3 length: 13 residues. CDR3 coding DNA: TGTGCCAGCAGCTTCTCCGCGAACAATGAGCAGTTCTTC. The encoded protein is CASSFSANNEQFF.

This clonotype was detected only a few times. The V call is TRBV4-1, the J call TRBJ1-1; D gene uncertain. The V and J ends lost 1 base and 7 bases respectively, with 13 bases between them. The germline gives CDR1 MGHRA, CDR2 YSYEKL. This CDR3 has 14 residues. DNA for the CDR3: TGCGCCAGCAGCCAAGCGGCCGAGCCCTATGAAGCTTTCTTT. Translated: CASSQAAEPYEAFF.

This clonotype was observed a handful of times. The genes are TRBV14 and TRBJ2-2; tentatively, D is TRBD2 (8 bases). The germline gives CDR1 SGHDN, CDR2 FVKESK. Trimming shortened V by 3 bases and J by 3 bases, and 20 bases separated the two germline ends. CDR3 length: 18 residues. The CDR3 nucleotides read TGTGCCAGCAGCCACCCTCGGGAGGGGGCGCAGTACACCGGGGAGCTGTTTTTT. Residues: CASSHPREGAQYTGELFF. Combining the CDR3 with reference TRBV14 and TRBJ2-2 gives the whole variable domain EAGVTQFPSHSVIEKGQTVTLRCDPISGHDNLYWYRRVMGKEIKFLLHFVKESKQDESGMPNNRFLAERTGGTYSTLKVQPAELEDSGVYFCASSHPREGAQYTGELFFGEGSRLTVL.

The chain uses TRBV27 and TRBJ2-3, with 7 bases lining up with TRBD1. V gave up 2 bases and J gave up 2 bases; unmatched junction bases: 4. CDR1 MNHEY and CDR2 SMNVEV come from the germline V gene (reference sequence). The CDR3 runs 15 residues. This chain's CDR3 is CASSLRGPNTDTQYF. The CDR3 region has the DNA TGTGCCAGCAGTTTAAGGGGGCCGAACACAGATACGCAGTATTTT.

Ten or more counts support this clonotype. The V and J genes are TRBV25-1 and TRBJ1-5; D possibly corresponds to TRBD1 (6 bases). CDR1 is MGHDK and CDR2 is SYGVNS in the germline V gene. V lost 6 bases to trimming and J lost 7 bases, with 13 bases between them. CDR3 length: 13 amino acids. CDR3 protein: CASSLQGFQPQHF. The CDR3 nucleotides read TGTGCCAGCAGCCTACAGGGTTTCCAGCCCCAGCATTTT.

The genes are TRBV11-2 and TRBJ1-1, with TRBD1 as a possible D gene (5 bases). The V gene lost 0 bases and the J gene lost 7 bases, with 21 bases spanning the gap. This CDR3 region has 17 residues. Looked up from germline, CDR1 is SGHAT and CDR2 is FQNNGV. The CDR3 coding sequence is TGTGCCAGCAGCTTAGATCGTAGGGGCTGGGGATATGGTGAAGCTTTCTTT. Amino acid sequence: CASSLDRRGWGYGEAFF.